This T cell receptor beta chain was captured in a study of regulatory T cells in long-lasting Graves disease. Points from the study as a whole: Blood alone, not thyroid tissue, was studied.

This clonotype was seen a few times. Its antigen is still unknown. The sample's time point: persistent/refractory GD, antithyroid drugs over 5 years with positive TRAb. Making the TCR library involved RNA that had been extracted from PBMCs. The CDR3 is made up of 13 amino acids. Germline CDR1 SGHAT, CDR2 FQNNGV. Trimming removed 5 bases from V and 6 bases from J, with 14 bases in between. For TCR beta, libraries came from iRepertoire HTBI primers and Arm-PCR of CDR3 regions. MiXCR, applied by TCRdb to the multiplex PCR reads, yields one record per CDR3 protein. The table shows over 450,000 distinct CDR3 sequences, with 20% to 25% occurring only once.

The specimen comprised peripheral blood mononuclear cells (PBMCs), sampled when the disease was refractory, from a patient treated with antithyroid drugs. The TCR sequence derives from a female donor with Graves disease. The chain is built from TRBV11-2 and TRBJ2-7; D is unclear. The CDR3: CASSPQVAREQYF. The CDR3 DNA reads TGTGCCAGCAGCCCCCAGGTTGCCCGCGAGCAGTACTTC. Full variable domain (missing parts from reference TRBV11-2 and TRBJ2-7): EAGVAQSPRYKIIEKRQSVAFWCNPISGHATLYWYQQILGQGPKLLIQFQNNGVVDDSQLPKDRFSAERLKGVDSTLKIQPAKLEDSAVYLCASSPQVAREQYFGPGTRLTVT.